This TCR beta chain appears in the sequencing data of a study of cytomegalovirus exposure and HLA in healthy donors. Overall study results and limits: Some public TCRs appeared in many individuals, while most sequences were rare.

This clone came up once. Antigen unknown. The protocol was immunoSEQ multiplex PCR, while the TCRdb copy is restricted to in-frame clones and leaves out a portion. The sample includes some 140,000 clones, about 90% of them seen just once. Trimming cost V 3 bases and J 0 bases, with 9 bases left between them. The CDR3 has 15 amino acids. The germline gives CDR1 WSHSY, CDR2 SAAADI. The validation cohort, a group of some 120 subjects, included the donors and was separate from the roughly 670-subject first cohort. This sequence joins TRBV10-2 and TRBJ2-1; maybe TRBD2 (5 bases). What was sequenced was PBMCs. The sequence was obtained from a man younger than 35 in good health and CMV-seronegative. The CDR3 reads CASSDSASSYNEQFF. In nucleotides, the CDR3 is TGCGCCAGCAGTGATAGCGCCTCCTCCTACAATGAGCAGTTCTTC.